This is a list of T cell receptor beta chains from one sample in a study of patients and donors after allogeneic stem cell transplantation. Via MiXCR, TCRdb re-called the RT-PCR reads, giving one row per CDR3 protein. The data contain roughly 960,000 distinct CDR3 sequences, approximately 19% of them seen just once; the ten biggest clones take up 5% to 6.5%. Source material: blood, either unsorted or a sorted T cell fraction (not recorded which). The origin of the receptors is a human donor who was either an allogeneic HSCT recipient or a stem cell or donor lymphocyte infusion donor (not recorded which). It is not recorded whose cells these are; they may come from a transplant donor. CDR3s include the opening cysteine and the closing phenylalanine or tryptophan. The order of the fields is D gene, clone size, V gene, J gene, CDR3 protein, CDR3 DNA. A D gene is named only where the DNA matches it firmly. A row's size may be missing; if present it is once, few, many or a size class.

NA	NA	TRBV11-2	TRBJ1-1	CASSPGLTGNTEAFF	TGTGCCAGCAGCCCAGGTCTAACGGGGAACACTGAAGCTTTCTTT
NA	NA	TRBV20-1	TRBJ2-7	CSASDRQAHNEQYF	TGCAGTGCTAGTGATCGACAGGCACACAACGAGCAGTACTTC
NA	NA	TRBV29-1	TRBJ1-1	CSVEKRMDPEAFF	TGCAGCGTTGAAAAGAGAATGGATCCTGAAGCTTTCTTT
TRBD2	few	TRBV12-3/TRBV12-4	TRBJ2-7	CASSGASGILSWDYEQYF	TGTGCCAGCAGCGGCGCTAGCGGGATATTGTCATGGGACTACGAGCAGTACTTC
NA	NA	TRBV9	TRBJ2-5	CASSADPGAQETQYF	TGTGCCAGCAGCGCGGACCCAGGGGCGCAAGAGACCCAGTACTTC
NA	few	TRBV5-1	TRBJ1-3	CASSLQDYSGNTIYF	TGCGCCAGCAGCTTACAGGACTACTCTGGAAACACCATATATTTT
NA	NA	TRBV3-1	TRBJ1-2	CASSQDPRGVYGYTF	TGTGCCAGCAGCCAAGATCCCAGGGGAGTTTATGGCTACACCTTC
TRBD1	few	TRBV20-1	TRBJ1-5	CSASFPGQGNNQPQHF	TGCAGTGCGTCATTTCCGGGACAGGGGAACAATCAGCCCCAGCATTTT
NA	few	TRBV5-1	TRBJ1-4	CASSPEVPGDNEKLFF	TGCGCCAGCAGCCCGGAGGTACCGGGCGACAATGAAAAACTGTTTTTT
NA	NA	TRBV20-1	TRBJ2-1	CSARALDRISYNEQFF	TGCAGTGCTAGAGCCCTTGATAGGATCTCCTACAATGAGCAGTTCTTC
TRBD1	few	TRBV19	TRBJ1-5	CASSLRDRGFSNQPQHF	TGTGCCAGTAGTCTCCGGGACAGGGGGTTTAGCAATCAGCCCCAGCATTTT
NA	few	TRBV6-9	TRBJ1-6	CASTSDSAEYNSPLHF	TGTGCCAGCACCTCCGACTCGGCAGAATATAATTCACCCCTCCACTTT
NA	NA	TRBV12-3/TRBV12-4	TRBJ2-7	CASSLGILGAYEQYF	TGTGCCAGCAGTTTAGGCATCCTCGGGGCCTACGAGCAGTACTTC
NA	NA	TRBV27	TRBJ1-2	CASSLSVPSRAYGYTF	TGTGCCAGCAGTTTATCAGTCCCATCTCGTGCCTATGGCTACACCTTC
NA	many	TRBV12-3/TRBV12-4	TRBJ1-1	CASSPQGNTEAFF	TGTGCCAGCAGCCCACAGGGGAACACTGAAGCTTTCTTT
NA	few	TRBV20-1	TRBJ2-3	CSAKGTAPWRDTQYF	TGCAGTGCTAAAGGGACTGCTCCATGGAGAGATACGCAGTATTTT
TRBD2	NA	TRBV4-2	TRBJ2-3	CASSQVERGSDTQYF	TGTGCCAGCAGCCAAGTTGAGCGGGGATCAGATACGCAGTATTTT
NA	many	TRBV12-3/TRBV12-4	TRBJ2-2	CASSYRVRDTGELFF	TGTGCCAGCAGTTACAGGGTTCGCGACACCGGGGAGCTGTTTTTT
NA	NA	TRBV4-2	TRBJ1-6	CASSQDLGDGSYNSPLHF	TGTGCCAGCAGCCAAGATCTCGGGGATGGCTCCTATAATTCACCCCTCCACTTT
TRBD2	many	TRBV5-1	TRBJ2-7	CASSSTSGYPYEQYF	TGCGCCAGCAGCTCCACTAGCGGTTATCCCTACGAGCAGTACTTC
TRBD1	once	TRBV28	TRBJ1-5	CASSYWTGPKNQPQHF	TGTGCCAGCAGTTACTGGACAGGGCCCAAAAATCAGCCCCAGCATTTT
NA	NA	TRBV5-1	TRBJ2-1	CASSLVPQNNEQFF	TGCGCCAGCAGCTTGGTTCCCCAGAACAATGAGCAGTTCTTC
NA	NA	TRBV20-1	TRBJ2-7	CSARVGGYYEQYF	TGCAGTGCTAGAGTTGGGGGTTACTACGAGCAGTACTTC
TRBD1	NA	TRBV20-1	TRBJ2-4	CSAPVHRDRGVYIQYF	TGCAGTGCTCCCGTCCACCGGGACAGGGGGGTATACATTCAGTACTTC
NA	NA	TRBV5-6	TRBJ2-5	CASSLAAGFGETQYF	TGTGCCAGCAGCTTGGCGGCGGGGTTTGGGGAGACCCAGTACTTC
TRBD1	NA	TRBV4-2	TRBJ1-4	CASSQGPGQPNEKLFF	TGTGCCAGCAGCCAGGGTCCGGGACAGCCTAATGAAAAACTGTTTTTT
TRBD2	many	TRBV5-1	TRBJ2-1	CASSKTSGTYNEQFF	TGCGCCAGCAGCAAGACTAGCGGAACATACAATGAGCAGTTCTTC
NA	few	TRBV20-1	TRBJ2-1	CSARPQGSNNEQFF	TGCAGTGCTAGACCCCAGGGGTCTAACAATGAGCAGTTCTTC
NA	NA	TRBV11-2	TRBJ2-2	CASSLMDAGELFF	TGTGCCAGCAGCTTAATGGACGCCGGGGAGCTGTTTTTT
NA	NA	TRBV3-1	TRBJ2-2	CASSQVGHTPNTGELFF	TGTGCCAGCAGCCAAGTCGGGCACACCCCAAACACCGGGGAGCTGTTTTTT
NA	few	TRBV24-1	TRBJ2-7	CATSELRGSSYEQYF	TGTGCCACCAGTGAATTAAGAGGGAGCTCCTACGAGCAGTACTTC
NA	few	TRBV6-2/TRBV6-3	TRBJ2-7	CASSRDGYLLYEQYF	TGTGCCAGCAGCCGGGACGGCTACCTTCTCTACGAGCAGTACTTC
NA	NA	TRBV6-2/TRBV6-3	TRBJ2-5	CATAPGVGETQYF	TGTGCCACCGCCCCAGGGGTTGGAGAGACCCAGTACTTC
TRBD1	NA	TRBV4-3	TRBJ2-7	CASSQARTGRYEQYF	TGCGCCAGCAGCCAAGCTAGGACAGGGCGATACGAGCAGTACTTC
NA	NA	TRBV24-1	TRBJ1-1	CATSATGQNTEAFF	TGTGCCACCAGTGCAACGGGGCAGAACACTGAAGCTTTCTTT
NA	few	TRBV5-1	TRBJ2-7	CASSLDVGRGSYEQYF	TGCGCCAGCAGCTTGGATGTGGGGCGAGGATCCTACGAGCAGTACTTC
NA	few	TRBV20-1	TRBJ1-5	CSAETGTTAYQPQHF	TGCAGTGCAGAAACCGGGACAACGGCATATCAGCCCCAGCATTTT
TRBD1	many	TRBV20-1	TRBJ1-2	CSARERDSAPPNYGYTF	TGCAGTGCTAGAGAACGGGACAGCGCCCCTCCTAACTATGGCTACACCTTC
TRBD1	few	TRBV7-8	TRBJ1-1	CASSLAARAGGTEAFF	TGTGCCAGCAGCTTAGCCGCCAGGGCAGGGGGCACTGAAGCTTTCTTT
NA	few	TRBV19	TRBJ2-7	CASSFRGDHEQYF	TGTGCCAGTAGTTTCCGAGGAGACCACGAGCAGTACTTC
NA	NA	TRBV4-1	TRBJ2-2	CASSQDIKGTNTGELFF	TGCGCCAGCAGCCAAGATATAAAAGGGACAAACACCGGGGAGCTGTTTTTT